One sample yielded the 22 T cell receptor beta chains listed below, sequenced in a study of T cells in Graves' hyperthyroidism and ophthalmopathy. RNA transcripts provided the source from which TCR beta CDR3 regions were amplified. The HTBI primer set drove a first-round RT-PCR of the TCR CDR3. Each CDR3 protein gets one entry after TCRdb re-called the multiplex PCR reads with MiXCR. The table records around 340,000 distinct CDR3 sequences, roughly a fifth of them present only once. Sequencing used blood. Receptors were obtained from a woman between 50 and 59 years old with Graves' hyperthyroidism.

With regard to this clonotype: Mismatch with germline at one junction end may stem from a read error. This chain links TRBV14 with TRBJ2-2, with 9 nucleotides matching TRBD1. The CDR3 consists of 15 residues. From germline, CDR1 is SGHDN and CDR2 FVKESK. The CDR3, as DNA: TGTGCCAGCAGGCCGGGACAGGGTTACACCGGGGAGCTGCTTTTT. Its protein is CASRPGQGYTGELLF.

With respect to this clonotype: A read error is possible here, since a much larger clone lies one base away. The rearrangement joins TRBV20-1 to TRBJ2-1; D gene unclear. The germline V gene encodes CDR1 DFQATT and CDR2 SNEGSKA (reference sequence). The CDR3 is 13 amino acids. The germline V and J ends were trimmed by 4 bases and 6 bases, with 13 bases remaining between them. This chain's CDR3 is CSATRVRGNEQFF. The CDR3 DNA reads as TGCAGTGCTACCCGGGTCCGAGGCAATGAGCAGTTCTTC.

This clonotype was seen ten or more times. V and J are TRBV29-1 and TRBJ2-4; a possible D gene is TRBD1 (6 bases). The V end was cut by 1 base, the J end by 6 bases, with 10 bases between. Germline-derived CDR1 and CDR2 are SQVTM and ANQGSEA. This CDR3 region has 13 residues. The CDR3 loop is CSVEGQGPNIQYF. The CDR3 DNA is TGCAGCGTTGAAGGGCAGGGGCCAAACATTCAGTACTTC.

This clonotype has ten or more counts. V gene TRBV20-1 combines with J gene TRBJ2-3; 7 bases fit TRBD2. The germline CDR1 and CDR2 sequences are DFQATT and SNEGSKA (reference sequence). V shed 6 bases and J 4 bases; nucleotides not matched to a gene: 16. The CDR3 has 16 amino acids. CDR3 sequence (DNA): TGCAGTGCCCCCAGACCCAGCGGGATCGTCGCAGATACGCAGTATTTT. It specifies CSAPRPSGIVADTQYF.

Many counts were recorded for this clonotype. The chain employs TRBV2 and TRBJ1-5; 10 nucleotides match TRBD1. The J segment lost 7 bases and the V segment lost 6 bases, leaving 3 bases of the junction unmatched. The CDR3 consists of 13 residues. CDR1 is SNHLY, CDR2 FYNNEI, per germline. CDR3 region: CASRGQGSQPQHF. DNA for the CDR3: TGTGCCAGCAGGGGACAGGGGAGCCAGCCCCAGCATTTT.

This chain connects TRBV7-3 to TRBJ2-2; D call uncertain. This CDR3 contains 14 residues. Germline loops: CDR1 SGHTA, CDR2 FQGTGA. V was cut by 5 bases and J by 4 bases, with 11 bases left in between. The CDR3 sequence: CASSIFPSTGELFF. The CDR3 coding sequence is TGTGCCAGCAGCATCTTCCCTTCCACCGGGGAGCTGTTTTTT.

CDR3 sequence: CAWSPVGQGAYEQYF. The CDR3, as DNA: TGTGCCTGGAGTCCAGTGGGACAGGGGGCCTACGAGCAGTACTTC. The V call is TRBV30, the J call TRBJ2-7, with 11 bases lining up with TRBD1. CDR1 and CDR2 (germline): GTSNPN, SVGIG (reference sequence). This CDR3 contains 15 residues. V lost 2 bases and J lost 2; bases outside the gene matches: 5.

This clonotype has more than one count but fewer than ten. This chain uses TRBV6-1 with TRBJ2-3; 10 bases agree with TRBD2. Germline lookup yields CDR1 MNHNS and CDR2 SASEGT. This CDR3 has 14 amino acids. V gave up 4 bases and J gave up 5 bases; unmatched junction bases: 3. As DNA, the CDR3 is TGTGCCAGCAGTGGGGCTAGCGGGAGAGATACGCAGTATTTT. Protein sequence: CASSGASGRDTQYF.

This clonotype was observed at least ten times. The rearrangement links TRBV29-1 to TRBJ1-1; D ambiguous. This CDR3 contains 12 residues. Trimming took 6 bases from V and 6 from J, leaving 14 bases between them. CDR1 and CDR2 from the germline V gene are SQVTM and ANQGSEA. This chain's CDR3 is CSVASRDAEAFF. The CDR3 DNA reads as TGCAGCGTCGCCAGCCGTGACGCTGAAGCTTTCTTT. Full variable domain (missing parts from reference TRBV29-1 and TRBJ1-1): SAVISQKPSRDICQRGTSLTIQCQVDSQVTMMFWYRQQPGQSLTLIATANQGSEATYESGFVIDKFPISRPNLTFSTLTVSNMSPEDSSIYLCSVASRDAEAFFGQGTRLTVV.

The sample holds many counts of this clonotype. The chain links TRBV18 to TRBJ2-3; tentatively, D is TRBD1 or TRBD2 (5 bases each). The CDR3 is made up of 16 amino acids. The V end was cut by 2 bases, the J end by 0 bases, with 12 bases between. Germline loops: CDR1 KGHSH, CDR2 LQKENI. CDR3 protein: CASSPYSGTSTDTQYF. The CDR3 bases are TGTGCCAGCTCACCATATTCCGGGACCAGCACAGATACGCAGTATTTT.

The chain couples TRBV6-5 to TRBJ1-1; D is ambiguous. Germline CDR1 reads MNHEY; CDR2 reads SVGAGI. The CDR3 consists of 14 residues. The V end was cut by 0 bases, the J end by 4 bases, with 9 bases between. The CDR3 bases are TGTGCCAGCAGTTACTCGGGAGGGCCCACTGAAGCTTTCTTT. It specifies CASSYSGGPTEAFF.

As to this clonotype: A clone one base away is much larger, so this may be a read error. The chain links TRBV5-1 to TRBJ2-1, with 9 bases identical to TRBD1. The CDR3 length is 15 residues. Germline loops: CDR1 SGHRS, CDR2 YFSETQ. Trimming removed 4 bases from V and 6 bases from J; junction bases left unmatched: 8. CDR3: CASSEQGAKGNEQFF. In nucleotides, the CDR3 is TGCGCCAGCAGCGAACAGGGGGCGAAAGGCAATGAGCAGTTCTTC.

This clonotype was counted at least ten times. This rearrangement joins TRBV2 to TRBJ2-7; 14 nucleotides match TRBD2. Germline assignment: CDR1 SNHLY and CDR2 FYNNEI. The CDR3 extends over 16 amino acids. The ends lost 8 bases at V and 3 bases at J; junction bases unmatched: 9. CDR3: CASGGTSGGDLYEQYF. Written as DNA, the CDR3 is TGTGCCAGCGGCGGGACTAGCGGGGGAGACCTCTACGAGCAGTACTTC.

V is TRBV18 and J is TRBJ2-7; 10 nucleotides match TRBD2. The CDR3 totals 15 residues. V dropped 5 bases and J dropped 5; count of bases not matched to a gene: 9. Germline V gene lookup returns CDR1 KGHSH and CDR2 LQKENI. CDR3 nucleotides: TGTGCCAGCTCAGCTGGAAACAGCGGGAGGGACGAGCAGTACTTC. Residues: CASSAGNSGRDEQYF.

This clonotype was recorded many times. The gene calls are TRBV5-1 and TRBJ2-2; perhaps D is TRBD1 or TRBD2 (5 bases each). CDR1 and CDR2 from the germline V gene are SGHRS and YFSETQ. CDR3 length equals 18 residues. The V end was cut by 1 base, the J end by 2 bases, with 18 bases between. The chain's CDR3 is CASSLRDSVTSNTGELFF. CDR3 coding DNA: TGCGCCAGCAGCTTGAGAGACAGCGTAACTAGTAACACCGGGGAGCTGTTTTTT.

Ten or more counts support this clonotype. The chain has TRBV5-1 and TRBJ1-1, with 7 bases identical to TRBD1. V was clipped by 6 bases and J by 1 base; unmatched bases: 3. Per the germline V gene, CDR1 is SGHRS and CDR2 is YFSETQ. The CDR3 length is 13 residues. This CDR3 reads CASMRGPNTEAFF. The DNA for the CDR3 is TGCGCCAGCATGAGGGGGCCGAACACTGAAGCTTTCTTT.

This clonotype has only a few counts. The rearrangement joins TRBV11-3 to TRBJ1-1, with no clear D. V was cut by 6 bases and J by 0 bases, with 11 bases left in between. The germline CDR1 and CDR2 sequences are SGHNT and YENEEA. This CDR3 is built from 14 residues. CDR3 loop: CASRGWGLNTEAFF. The CDR3 coding sequence is TGTGCCAGCAGGGGATGGGGATTGAACACTGAAGCTTTCTTT.

This clonotype came up once. The chain joins TRBV30 to TRBJ2-1, with 13 bases fitting TRBD2. The length of the CDR3 is 16 residues. Trimming at V came to 1 base and at J to 8 bases, leaving 8 bases not matched to a gene. Germline V gene data show CDR1 as GTSNPN and CDR2 as SVGIG (reference sequence). The CDR3 reads CAWSAPGLAGIHEQFF. CDR3 DNA sequence: TGTGCCTGGAGTGCCCCGGGACTAGCGGGAATCCATGAGCAGTTCTTC.

Ten or more counts support this clonotype. This chain links TRBV28 with TRBJ2-1; 8 positions match TRBD2. The J segment lost 1 base and the V segment lost 7 bases, leaving 6 bases of the junction unmatched. The CDR3 covers 15 residues. Germline lookup yields CDR1 MDHEN and CDR2 SYDVKM. CDR3 nucleotides: TGTGCCAGCAAACCAGCTAGCGGGTCCTACAATGAGCAGTTCTTC. Amino acids: CASKPASGSYNEQFF.

This clonotype occurred many times. V usage is TRBV16 and J usage is TRBJ1-1, with a tentative D call TRBD1 (5 bases). V lost 0 bases and J lost 1, with 6 bases in between. CDR1 is KGHSY and CDR2 is FQNENV in the germline V gene. The CDR3 extends over 14 amino acids. The CDR3 DNA follows: TGTGCCAGCAGCCAATCGGGGGGGAACACTGAAGCTTTCTTT. This codes for CASSQSGGNTEAFF.

This clonotype was observed at least ten times. V usage is TRBV20-1 and J usage is TRBJ2-6, with D unclear. The CDR3 extends over 14 amino acids. V lost 3 bases, J lost 0 bases, and 6 bases lay in between. Germline V gene sequence: CDR1 DFQATT, CDR2 SNEGSKA (reference sequence). CDR3 amino acids: CSASDFSGANVLTF. CDR3 sequence (DNA): TGCAGTGCTAGTGATTTCTCTGGGGCCAACGTCCTGACTTTC.

This clonotype was recorded at least ten times. This chain links TRBV28 with TRBJ2-7; TRBD2 matches at 15 bases. CDR1 and CDR2 (germline): MDHEN, SYDVKM. The V gene end was trimmed by 5 bases and the J gene end by 6 bases; junction bases not matched to a gene: 11. The CDR3 sequence is 17 residues long. CDR3 loop: CASSRWTSGRGYGEQYF. CDR3 in DNA: TGTGCCAGCAGTCGATGGACTAGCGGGAGGGGGTATGGCGAGCAGTACTTC.